The 23 T cell receptor beta chains in this list originate from one sample, sequenced in a study of blood T cell repertoires in COVID-19. Only in-frame clones appear in the TCRdb table, and some are missing; sequencing was by immunoSEQ multiplex PCR. The repertoire has tens of thousands of clones, 70% to 90% of them found once; the top ten carry 6.5% to 9.5%. The sequencing input was peripheral blood. The source is a man aged 25-40 years with acute or convalescent COVID-19.

The chain recombines TRBV5-6 with TRBJ2-7; D gene ambiguous. Germline V gene data show CDR1 as SGHDT and CDR2 as YYEEEE. V dropped 4 bases and J dropped 3 bases, with 8 bases sitting between them. The CDR3 runs 12 residues. The CDR3 DNA is TGTGCCAGCAGCCGGCGGAGCTACGAGCAGTACTTC. The encoded protein is CASSRRSYEQYF.

CDR3 protein: CASSLGTSKSYEQYF. The CDR3 DNA is TGTGCCAGCAGCTTAGGAACTAGCAAGTCCTACGAGCAGTACTTC. The rearrangement links TRBV7-2 to TRBJ2-7, with D perhaps TRBD2 (6 bases). The CDR3 extends over 15 amino acids. V lost 1 base and J 1 base, leaving 11 bases between the germline ends. Germline CDR1 is SGHTA and CDR2 is FQGNSA.

The chain is built from TRBV27 and TRBJ1-3; 8 bases agree with TRBD1. With 4 bases clipped from V and 0 bases from J, the junction kept 5 bases outside the gene matches. The CDR3 is 16 residues long. The germline V gene encodes CDR1 MNHEY and CDR2 SMNVEV (reference sequence). The CDR3 DNA sequence: TGTGCCAGCAGTTCTCAGGGGGCTCTCTCTGGAAACACCATATATTTT. Protein sequence: CASSSQGALSGNTIYF.

The genes are TRBV5-6 and TRBJ2-3; D gene uncertain. CDR3 size: 14 residues. From germline, CDR1 is SGHDT and CDR2 YYEEEE. Trimming shortened V by 3 bases and J by 1 base, and 9 bases separated the two germline ends. This CDR3 reads CASSYGSGTDTQYF. CDR3 DNA: TGTGCCAGCAGCTATGGAAGCGGCACAGATACGCAGTATTTT.

V gene TRBV5-8 combines with J gene TRBJ2-7; D perhaps matches TRBD1 (6 bases). V was clipped by 2 bases and J by 9 bases, with 15 bases between them. CDR1 is SGHTS and CDR2 is YDEGEE in the germline V gene. The length of the CDR3 is 13 residues. CDR3 sequence reads: CASSFLQGRSQYF. Written as DNA, the CDR3 is TGTGCCAGCAGCTTCCTACAGGGCCGCTCGCAGTACTTC.

This chain uses TRBV7-3 with TRBJ2-1; 9 positions agree with TRBD2. V lost 4 bases and J lost 7; bases outside the gene matches: 8. Looked up from germline, CDR1 is SGHTA and CDR2 is FQGTGA. The CDR3 has 15 amino acids. CDR3 sequence: CASSSLAGVNNEQFF. The CDR3 nucleotides read TGTGCCAGCAGCTCATTAGCGGGAGTGAATAATGAGCAGTTCTTC.

The chain couples TRBV9 to TRBJ2-3; 8 bases are a match to TRBD2. V was pared by 0 bases and J by 2 bases, with 5 bases of the junction left unmatched. In germline, CDR1 is SGDLS, CDR2 YYNGEE. The CDR3 sequence is 16 residues long. The CDR3 loop reads CASSVVAGGITDTQYF. The CDR3, as DNA: TGTGCCAGCAGCGTAGTTGCGGGAGGAATCACAGATACGCAGTATTTT. Full variable domain (outside the CDR3, taken from reference TRBV9 and TRBJ2-3): DSGVTQTPKHLITATGQRVTLRCSPRSGDLSVYWYQQSLDQGLQFLIQYYNGEERAKGNILERFSAQQFPDLHSELNLSSLELGDSALYFCASSVVAGGITDTQYFGPGTRLTVL.

The chain has TRBV18 and TRBJ1-5; 10 bases align to TRBD1. Looked up from germline, CDR1 is KGHSH and CDR2 is LQKENI. V gave up 6 bases and J gave up 9 bases; unmatched junction bases: 8. CDR3 size: 14 residues. The CDR3 region has the DNA TGTGCCAGCTCGGACAGGGGGACTTCATGGCCCCAGCATTTT. Protein sequence: CASSDRGTSWPQHF. Using reference TRBV18 and TRBJ1-5 for the parts outside the CDR3, the full variable domain is NAGVMQNPRHLVRRRGQEARLRCSPMKGHSHVYWYRQLPEEGLKFMVYLQKENIIDESGMPKERFSAEFPKEGPSILRIQQVVRGDSAAYFCASSDRGTSWPQHFGDGTRLSIL.

CDR3 DNA sequence: TGTGCCAGCAGTGACTCGGCAGGGGGGAATTCACCCCTCCACTTT. Its protein is CASSDSAGGNSPLHF. The rearrangement uses TRBV6-4 and TRBJ1-6; TRBD1 matches 7 bases. The V segment lost 0 bases and the J segment 7 bases; nucleotides outside the gene matches: 3. CDR1 is MRHNA, CDR2 SNTAGT, per germline. The CDR3 covers 15 residues.

The chain recombines TRBV28 with TRBJ1-1; D call uncertain. CDR3 length: 14 residues. Trimming removed 5 bases from V and 2 bases from J, with 12 bases in between. The germline V gene has CDR1 MDHEN and CDR2 SYDVKM. CDR3 in amino acids: CASSTPAVNTEAFF. The CDR3 DNA reads TGTGCCAGCAGTACACCGGCGGTAAACACTGAAGCTTTCTTT.

This rearrangement joins TRBV2 to TRBJ1-1; 8 bases map to TRBD1. This CDR3 spans 12 amino acids. Germline CDR1 reads SNHLY; CDR2 reads FYNNEI. V lost 7 bases and J lost 14; bases outside the gene matches: 12. The CDR3 DNA is TGTGCCAGCAAGACAGGGGACAACAGTAAATTCTTT. Amino acid sequence: CASKTGDNSKFF. The full variable domain, rest sourced from reference TRBV2 and TRBJ1-1, is EPEVTQTPSHQVTQMGQEVILRCVPISNHLYFYWYRQILGQKVEFLVSFYNNEISEKSEIFDDQFSVERPDGSNFTLKIRSTKLEDSAMYFCASKTGDNSKFFGQGTRLTVV.

The chain carries TRBV5-1 and TRBJ2-7; a weak D match, TRBD2 (5 bases). CDR1 and CDR2 from the germline V gene are SGHRS and YFSETQ. V was cut by 4 bases and J by 1 base, with 12 bases left in between. This CDR3 is built from 14 residues. The CDR3 loop is CASSKDGDSYEQYF. The CDR3 DNA reads TGCGCCAGCAGCAAAGACGGGGATTCCTACGAGCAGTACTTC.

The rearrangement links TRBV28 to TRBJ2-3, with 15 positions matching TRBD2. The CDR3 runs 19 residues. CDR1 and CDR2 (germline): MDHEN, SYDVKM. J was trimmed by 5 bases and V by 3 bases; bases with no gene match: 12. Written as DNA, the CDR3 is TGTGCCAGCAGTTTTCCCCCCGGACTAGCGGGAGGGCCGGGAGATACGCAGTATTTT. It translates to CASSFPPGLAGGPGDTQYF.

V usage is TRBV7-3 and J usage is TRBJ1-3; 10 bases are a match to TRBD1. V lost 6 bases and J lost 2; bases outside the gene matches: 4. This CDR3 region has 15 residues. CDR1 and CDR2 from the germline V gene are SGHTA and FQGTGA. The CDR3 protein is CASSHDRGPGNTIYF. In nucleotides, the CDR3 is TGTGCCAGCAGTCATGACAGGGGGCCTGGAAACACCATATATTTT.

The chain has TRBV13 and TRBJ2-1, with 9 bases aligning to TRBD2. The CDR3 runs 19 residues. CDR1 and CDR2 (germline): PRHDT, FYEKMQ (reference sequence). Trimming at V came to 7 bases and at J to 5 bases, leaving 21 bases not matched to a gene. The CDR3 DNA reads TGTGCCAGCAAGGACCCGGGGTATGCGGGAGGGTCCTCTAACAATGAGCAGTTCTTC. This gives the protein CASKDPGYAGGSSNNEQFF.

The chain joins TRBV28 to TRBJ2-7, with 12 bases aligning to TRBD2. Germline trimming cut 6 bases from V and 1 base from J; bases unmatched to any gene: 13. Looked up from germline, CDR1 is MDHEN and CDR2 is SYDVKM. The CDR3 sequence is 18 residues long. For the CDR3, the DNA is TGTGCCAGCAGCCAAACTAGCGGGAGGTCATCAAGGTCCTACGAGCAGTACTTC. Amino acid sequence: CASSQTSGRSSRSYEQYF. Drawing the rest from reference TRBV28 and TRBJ2-7, the complete variable domain is DVKVTQSSRYLVKRTGEKVFLECVQDMDHENMFWYRQDPGLGLRLIYFSYDVKMKEKGDIPEGYSVSREKKERFSLILESASTNQTSMYLCASSQTSGRSSRSYEQYFGPGTRLTVT.

This clone was seen a few times. The rearrangement uses TRBV6-5 and TRBJ1-5, with a tentative D call TRBD1 (6 bases). CDR3 length: 14 residues. V was trimmed by 6 bases and J by 6 bases, leaving 15 bases between them. Germline CDR1 is MNHEY and CDR2 is SVGAGI. CDR3 sequence: CASRGRGRSQPQHF. The CDR3 DNA is TGTGCCAGCAGAGGCAGGGGAAGGAGTCAGCCCCAGCATTTT.

The chain recombines TRBV20-1 with TRBJ1-5, with 8 bases identical to TRBD1. CDR1 is DFQATT, CDR2 SNEGSKA, per germline (reference sequence). V was clipped by 3 bases and J by 1 base; unmatched bases: 8. The CDR3 runs 16 residues. In nucleotides, the CDR3 is TGCAGTGCTAGTGGGGACAGGCGGAAGAGCAATCAGCCCCAGCATTTT. Translated, it gives CSASGDRRKSNQPQHF.

This clone was observed a single time. The rearrangement joins TRBV30 to TRBJ2-5; TRBD1 agrees at 7 bases. The CDR3 totals 13 residues. Germline V gene lookup returns CDR1 GTSNPN and CDR2 SVGIG (reference sequence). V lost 0 bases, J lost 4 bases, and 2 bases stayed unmatched. The CDR3, as DNA: TGTGCCTGGAGTGTCGGGACAGTAGAGACCCAGTACTTC. Protein: CAWSVGTVETQYF.

V and J are TRBV19 and TRBJ2-1; 9 positions agree with TRBD1. V trimming: 8 bases; J trimming: 10 bases; junction bases outside the gene matches: 12. Germline V gene lookup returns CDR1 LNHDA and CDR2 SQIVND (reference sequence). The CDR3 extends over 14 amino acids. The CDR3 protein is CASHRDRDSGEQFF. The CDR3 DNA reads as TGTGCCAGTCACCGGGACAGGGACTCAGGAGAGCAGTTCTTC.

The gene calls are TRBV4-1 and TRBJ2-1; TRBD2 aligns across 11 bases. Looked up from germline, CDR1 is MGHRA and CDR2 is YSYEKL. With 8 bases clipped from V and 8 bases from J, the junction kept 17 bases outside the gene matches. The CDR3 runs 17 residues. In DNA form, the CDR3 reads TGCGCCAGCTGCCCACGGGCCCTAGCGGGAGGTGGCTATGAGCAGTTCTTC. Protein sequence: CASCPRALAGGGYEQFF.

The chain uses TRBV20-1 and TRBJ2-7; D unresolved. Deletions cut 6 bases from V and 1 base from J, with 4 bases between. Germline V CDR1 and CDR2: DFQATT, SNEGSKA (reference sequence). The CDR3 length is 10 residues. The CDR3 bases are TGCAGTGCCTTTTCCTACGAGCAGTACTTC. This codes for CSAFSYEQYF.

This clone is a singleton in its sample. The J gene is TRBJ1-5, the V gene TRBV2; TRBD1 matches 10 bases. The CDR3 spans 15 residues. With V trimmed by 6 bases and J by 8 bases, 10 bases remained unmatched. Looked up from germline, CDR1 is SNHLY and CDR2 is FYNNEI. This chain's CDR3 is CASRSGTGEVKPQHF. DNA for the CDR3: TGTGCCAGCAGATCCGGGACAGGGGAGGTTAAGCCCCAGCATTTT.